These T cell receptor beta chains were read from a single sample in a study of blood T cell repertoires in COVID-19. The repertoire was sequenced with immunoSEQ multiplex PCR; TCRdb's copy has only in-frame clones and lacks some. Of tens of thousands of clones listed, around 86% are singletons. Sequencing input: peripheral blood. These receptors were obtained from a woman aged 80 or over with active or convalescent COVID-19. Both conserved end residues are part of each CDR3. D genes are given only for firm matches. Size is stated for part of the rows, as once, few or many counts, or as a class when the clone is expanded.

V: TRBV18; size: few; D: NA; length: 15; J: TRBJ1-5; DNA: TGTGCCAGCTCTCGTCCGGGGGGGGTTGGTCAGCCCCAGCATTTT; CDR3: CASSRPGGVGQPQHF
V: TRBV5-8; size: NA; D: NA; length: 13; J: TRBJ2-3; DNA: TGTGCCAGCAGCTACGATGACAAAGATACGCAGTATTTT; CDR3: CASSYDDKDTQYF
V: TRBV20-1; size: NA; D: NA; length: 11; J: TRBJ1-1; DNA: TGCAGGCCCAGTACGAACACTGAAGCTTTCTTT; CDR3: CRPSTNTEAFF
V: TRBV3-1/TRBV3-2; size: NA; D: NA; length: 16; J: TRBJ1-1; DNA: TGTGCCAGCAGCCAAGATCTGGAGGCCCGGGACACTGAAGCTTTCTTT; CDR3: CASSQDLEARDTEAFF
V: TRBV7-9; size: NA; D: TRBD2; length: 15; J: TRBJ2-5; DNA: TGTGCCAGCAGCTCGTTTAGCGGGGGTCGGGAGACCCAGTACTTC; CDR3: CASSSFSGGRETQYF
V: TRBV7-3; size: NA; D: NA; length: 13; J: TRBJ2-3; DNA: TGTGCCAGCAGCTTGTCCCACACAGATACGCAGTATTTT; CDR3: CASSLSHTDTQYF
V: TRBV28; size: NA; D: TRBD2; length: 15; J: TRBJ2-5; DNA: TGTGCCAGCAGTCCGAGCGGGGGGGCCGGTGAGACCCAGTACTTC; CDR3: CASSPSGGAGETQYF
V: TRBV5-1; size: NA; D: NA; length: 15; J: TRBJ2-5; DNA: TGCGCCAGCAGGACCACCGGACAAGTCCAAGAGACCCAGTACTTC; CDR3: CASRTTGQVQETQYF
V: TRBV28; size: NA; D: TRBD2; length: 15; J: TRBJ2-7; DNA: TGTGCCAGCAGTTCACTAGCGGGGGGTTCCTACGAGCAGTACTTC; CDR3: CASSSLAGGSYEQYF
V: TRBV15; size: NA; D: NA; length: 19; J: TRBJ1-5; DNA: TGTGCCACCAGCAGCCCCAGGTGGGGGGGCCGTGATAGCAATCAGCCCCAGCATTTT; CDR3: CATSSPRWGGRDSNQPQHF
V: TRBV7-3; size: few; D: NA; length: 13; J: TRBJ1-1; DNA: TGTGCCAGCAGGCAAAACATGAACACTGAAGCTTTCTTT; CDR3: CASRQNMNTEAFF
V: TRBV5-6; size: NA; D: TRBD1; length: 15; J: TRBJ2-7; DNA: TGTGCCAGCAGGGGGGACAGGGCGTTTCCCTACGAGCAGTACTTC; CDR3: CASRGDRAFPYEQYF
V: TRBV7-2; size: NA; D: TRBD1; length: 16; J: TRBJ2-7; DNA: TGTGCCAGCAGCGAAGAGTGGACAGGGGGTGGTTTAAAGCAGTACTTC; CDR3: CASSEEWTGGGLKQYF
V: TRBV10-3; size: NA; D: TRBD1; length: 13; J: TRBJ1-2; DNA: TGTGCCACCGTCAGGGGGGCCGACTATGGCTACACCTTC; CDR3: CATVRGADYGYTF
V: TRBV7-9; size: NA; D: NA; length: 14; J: TRBJ2-3; DNA: TGTGCCAGCAGCTTAGCTTCGTCGGTTAATACGCAGTATTTT; CDR3: CASSLASSVNTQYF
V: TRBV12-3/TRBV12-4; size: NA; D: NA; length: 13; J: TRBJ1-5; DNA: TGTGCCAGCAGTTTCTGGGGCGATCAGCCCCAGCATTTT; CDR3: CASSFWGDQPQHF
V: TRBV30; size: NA; D: NA; length: 13; J: TRBJ1-5; DNA: TGTGCCTGGAGGGGGGGAAGCAATCAGCCCCAGCATTTT; CDR3: CAWRGGSNQPQHF
V: TRBV19; size: NA; D: TRBD1; length: 14; J: TRBJ1-4; DNA: TGTGCCAGTAGCACCGGGACAGCAAATGAAAAACTGTTTTTT; CDR3: CASSTGTANEKLFF
V: TRBV4-3; size: NA; D: TRBD2; length: 15; J: TRBJ2-1; DNA: TGCGCCAGCAGCTTATCGGCGGGGGGGCACAATGAGCAGTTCTTC; CDR3: CASSLSAGGHNEQFF
V: TRBV7-9; size: NA; D: NA; length: 13; J: TRBJ2-7; DNA: TGTGCCAGCAGCCGACGGGAGCCGAGGGAGCAGTACTTC; CDR3: CASSRREPREQYF
V: TRBV25-1; size: NA; D: NA; length: 15; J: TRBJ1-6; DNA: TGTGCCAGCAGTGATCGGAGCTCCTATAATTCACCCCTCCACTTT; CDR3: CASSDRSSYNSPLHF
V: TRBV19; size: NA; D: TRBD1; length: 15; J: TRBJ1-3; DNA: TGTGCCAGTACCATACAGGGGGCGACTGGAAACACCATATATTTT; CDR3: CASTIQGATGNTIYF
V: TRBV4-3; size: NA; D: NA; length: 16; J: TRBJ1-2; DNA: TGCGCCAGCAGCCAAGAGTCTACGATCAGGGGCTATGGCTACACCTTC; CDR3: CASSQESTIRGYGYTF
V: TRBV6-1; size: NA; D: NA; length: 17; J: TRBJ1-1; DNA: TGTGCCAGCAGTGGTCAGGGTGCCAAACGGGGGGGTGCTGAAGCTTTCTTT; CDR3: CASSGQGAKRGGAEAFF
V: TRBV28; size: once; D: TRBD1; length: 15; J: TRBJ2-7; DNA: TGTGCCAGCAGTTTATCGGACAGGGTAACGTACGAGCAGTACTTC; CDR3: CASSLSDRVTYEQYF
V: TRBV4-2; size: NA; D: TRBD2; length: 17; J: TRBJ2-4; DNA: TGTGCCAGCAGCCCCTCTAGACTAGCGGGCGTTGCAAACATTCAGTACTTC; CDR3: CASSPSRLAGVANIQYF
V: TRBV19; size: once; D: NA; length: 14; J: TRBJ2-5; DNA: TGTGCCAGTAGTACAGGGACTGCTATAAGGACCCAGTACTTC; CDR3: CASSTGTAIRTQYF
V: TRBV12-3/TRBV12-4; size: NA; D: NA; length: 13; J: TRBJ2-1; DNA: TGTGCCAGCGGCTTCGAACGAAACAATGAGCAGTTCTTC; CDR3: CASGFERNNEQFF
V: TRBV5-1; size: NA; D: NA; length: 16; J: TRBJ1-5; DNA: TGCGCCAGCAGCTTGAACCCGGGGTATAGCAATCAGCCCCAGCATTTT; CDR3: CASSLNPGYSNQPQHF
V: TRBV19; size: NA; D: NA; length: 18; J: TRBJ2-6; DNA: TGTGCCAGTAGTATTCGTGTAAAGCTAACCTTGGGGGCCAACGTCCTGACTTTC; CDR3: CASSIRVKLTLGANVLTF
V: TRBV30; size: once; D: TRBD1; length: 17; J: TRBJ1-1; DNA: TGTGCCTGGTTTAAGTGGGACAGGGGGCCGTTGAACACTGAAGCTTTCTTT; CDR3: CAWFKWDRGPLNTEAFF
V: TRBV19; size: once; D: NA; length: 14; J: TRBJ2-5; DNA: TGTGCCAGTAGTATAGATCTTTCCCAAGAGACCCAGTACTTC; CDR3: CASSIDLSQETQYF
V: TRBV6-5; size: NA; D: NA; length: 13; J: TRBJ1-6; DNA: TGTGCCAGCACACCAGGGTATAATTCACCCCTCCACTTT; CDR3: CASTPGYNSPLHF
V: TRBV4-3; size: NA; D: NA; length: 18; J: TRBJ1-2; DNA: TGCGCCAGCAGCCCCTCTCGGGCGTCGGCCGCCTGGGGCGATGGCTACACCTTC; CDR3: CASSPSRASAAWGDGYTF
V: TRBV7-2; size: NA; D: TRBD1; length: 15; J: TRBJ1-1; DNA: TGTGCCAGCAGCTTGGGGGACAGGACTCTTTCTGAAGCTTTCTTT; CDR3: CASSLGDRTLSEAFF
V: TRBV10-3; size: few; D: TRBD1; length: 15; J: TRBJ2-7; DNA: TGTGCCATCAGTGATGAGGGGACAGGGGTCTACGAGCAGTACTTC; CDR3: CAISDEGTGVYEQYF
V: TRBV2; size: once; D: NA; length: 14; J: TRBJ2-7; DNA: TGTGCCAGCAGTCCGCAGGGTGGGTATCACGAGCAGTACTTC; CDR3: CASSPQGGYHEQYF
V: TRBV7-9; size: NA; D: TRBD1; length: 14; J: TRBJ2-3; DNA: TGTGCCAGCAGCTCTGAGACAGGGGCAGATACGCAGTATTTT; CDR3: CASSSETGADTQYF
V: TRBV5-8; size: NA; D: TRBD1; length: 16; J: TRBJ2-1; DNA: TGTGCCAGCAGCGTACAATCCGGGACAGGGCACAATGAGCAGTTCTTC; CDR3: CASSVQSGTGHNEQFF
V: TRBV3-1/TRBV3-2; size: NA; D: NA; length: 15; J: TRBJ1-6; DNA: TGTGCCAGCACCCAGCAACTCTCCTATAATTCACCCCTCCACTTT; CDR3: CASTQQLSYNSPLHF
V: TRBV9; size: NA; D: NA; length: 14; J: TRBJ1-6; DNA: TGTGCCAGCAGCGAGGCCCCAAGGGGGTCACCCCTCCACTTT; CDR3: CASSEAPRGSPLHF
V: TRBV2; size: NA; D: NA; length: 12; J: TRBJ1-5; DNA: TGTGCCAGCAATACAGCCAATCAGCCCCAGCATTTT; CDR3: CASNTANQPQHF
V: TRBV7-3; size: NA; D: NA; length: 16; J: TRBJ2-2; DNA: TGTGCCAGCAGCTTAACCCGACAGCGGGTTGCCGGGGAGCTGTTTTTT; CDR3: CASSLTRQRVAGELFF
V: TRBV20-1; size: NA; D: NA; length: 11; J: TRBJ1-6; DNA: TGCAGTGCTAGGGGACTCGGAAACCTCCACTTT; CDR3: CSARGLGNLHF
V: TRBV7-2; size: NA; D: NA; length: 15; J: TRBJ2-1; DNA: TGTGCCAGCAGGCGAGGGCGGAGTGGTGATAATGAGCAGTTCTTC; CDR3: CASRRGRSGDNEQFF
V: TRBV7-9; size: NA; D: NA; length: 16; J: TRBJ1-4; DNA: TGTGCCAGCAGCCCAGAAAGGACGGCAGGGTCTAGAAAACTGTTTTTT; CDR3: CASSPERTAGSRKLFF
V: TRBV2; size: NA; D: NA; length: 15; J: TRBJ1-5; DNA: TGTGCCAGCGCGGTGAGCCGGGGGAGCAATCAGCCCCAGCATTTT; CDR3: CASAVSRGSNQPQHF